These T cell receptor beta chains were read from a single sample in a study of blood T cell repertoires in COVID-19. Repertoires were generated with immunoSEQ multiplex PCR, while TCRdb's copy carries only in-frame clones and drops some. The data hold some 120,000 clones, with about 86% observed a single time. The sequenced material came from peripheral blood. All receptors come from a man older than 75 with active or convalescent COVID-19. Both conserved end residues are part of each CDR3. D genes are given only for firm matches. Expanded clones are given a class, and other clones once, few, many or no size at all.

CDR3 length: 14
V gene: TRBV5-1
J gene: TRBJ2-1
D gene: TRBD1
clone size: .
CDR3 DNA: TGCGCCAGCGACAGACAGGGAACCTACAATGAGCAGTTCTTC
CDR3 protein: CASDRQGTYNEQFF

CDR3 length: 14
V gene: TRBV13
J gene: TRBJ2-7
D gene: .
clone size: .
CDR3 DNA: TGTGCCAGCAGCTCGCGGACAGTCACCTACGAGCAGTACTTC
CDR3 protein: CASSSRTVTYEQYF

CDR3 length: 15
V gene: TRBV7-2
J gene: TRBJ2-7
D gene: .
clone size: .
CDR3 DNA: TGTGCCAGCAGCTTAGGGTGGAGCCCCTCCTACGAGCAGTACTTC
CDR3 protein: CASSLGWSPSYEQYF

CDR3 length: 15
V gene: TRBV5-1
J gene: TRBJ2-7
D gene: .
clone size: .
CDR3 DNA: TGCGCCAGCAGTGGTCTGGAGTACAACCGGGGGGAGCAGTACTTC
CDR3 protein: CASSGLEYNRGEQYF

CDR3 length: 15
V gene: TRBV18
J gene: TRBJ2-1
D gene: TRBD2
clone size: .
CDR3 DNA: TGTGCCAGCTCACCCGCGGGGGGGTCCTACAATGAGCAGTTCTTC
CDR3 protein: CASSPAGGSYNEQFF

CDR3 length: 13
V gene: TRBV12-3/TRBV12-4
J gene: TRBJ1-2
D gene: .
clone size: .
CDR3 DNA: TGTGCCAGCAGTTTCAGGTTTAACTATGGCTACACCTTC
CDR3 protein: CASSFRFNYGYTF

CDR3 length: 15
V gene: TRBV19
J gene: TRBJ2-5
D gene: .
clone size: .
CDR3 DNA: TGTGCCAGTAGTATAGATCCAGACAGGCAAGAGACCCAGTACTTC
CDR3 protein: CASSIDPDRQETQYF

CDR3 length: 18
V gene: TRBV30
J gene: TRBJ1-3
D gene: TRBD1
clone size: .
CDR3 DNA: TGTGCCTGGAGTCCTGACAGGGGCCCTTTCTTCTCTGGAAACACCATATATTTT
CDR3 protein: CAWSPDRGPFFSGNTIYF

CDR3 length: 15
V gene: TRBV7-8
J gene: TRBJ2-1
D gene: .
clone size: .
CDR3 DNA: TGTGCCAGCAGACGACAGGGAGGGACGGGTAATGAGCAGTTCTTC
CDR3 protein: CASRRQGGTGNEQFF

CDR3 length: 12
V gene: TRBV2
J gene: TRBJ1-1
D gene: .
clone size: few
CDR3 DNA: TGTGCCACGAATCTTGGAGACACTGAAGCTTTCTTT
CDR3 protein: CATNLGDTEAFF

CDR3 length: 16
V gene: TRBV10-1
J gene: TRBJ1-2
D gene: TRBD1
clone size: .
CDR3 DNA: TGCGCCAGCAGTTTCCCTCCCGGGACAGCTAACTATGGCTACACCTTC
CDR3 protein: CASSFPPGTANYGYTF

CDR3 length: 12
V gene: TRBV29-1
J gene: TRBJ2-7
D gene: .
clone size: .
CDR3 DNA: TGCAGCGTTTTGTCAGGGCGCAACGAGCAGTACTTC
CDR3 protein: CSVLSGRNEQYF

CDR3 length: 15
V gene: TRBV19
J gene: TRBJ1-2
D gene: TRBD1
clone size: .
CDR3 DNA: TGTGCCAGTACTCCCGGGACAGGGGGTATCTATGGCTACACCTTC
CDR3 protein: CASTPGTGGIYGYTF

CDR3 length: 13
V gene: TRBV19
J gene: TRBJ2-1
D gene: TRBD2
clone size: few
CDR3 DNA: TGTGCCAGTAGTAACCTAGCGGGGGAGGGACAGTTCTTC
CDR3 protein: CASSNLAGEGQFF

CDR3 length: 12
V gene: TRBV18
J gene: TRBJ2-1
D gene: TRBD1
clone size: once
CDR3 DNA: TGTGCCAGCTCACCTGGACAGGGCTCGCAGTTCTTC
CDR3 protein: CASSPGQGSQFF

CDR3 length: 15
V gene: TRBV6-5
J gene: TRBJ1-2
D gene: TRBD1
clone size: .
CDR3 DNA: TGTGCCAGCAGTTACTCGGCAGGGGGCAACTATGGCTACACCTTC
CDR3 protein: CASSYSAGGNYGYTF

CDR3 length: 12
V gene: TRBV30
J gene: TRBJ2-5
D gene: .
clone size: .
CDR3 DNA: TGTGCCTGGAGTGTTGGCTCCGAGACCCAGTACTTC
CDR3 protein: CAWSVGSETQYF

CDR3 length: 15
V gene: TRBV21-1
J gene: TRBJ1-5
D gene: .
clone size: .
CDR3 DNA: TGTGCCAGCAGCAAGGGAATGACAGGGTCGGCTCCCCAGCATTTT
CDR3 protein: CASSKGMTGSAPQHF

CDR3 length: 16
V gene: TRBV29-1
J gene: TRBJ1-2
D gene: .
clone size: few
CDR3 DNA: TGCAGCGTTGAAGATTGGACAGTTAGCAGCAACTATGGCTACACCTTC
CDR3 protein: CSVEDWTVSSNYGYTF

CDR3 length: 14
V gene: TRBV18
J gene: TRBJ2-7
D gene: .
clone size: .
CDR3 DNA: TGTGCCAGCTCACCACCCCCCGGGAAGTACGAGCAGTACTTC
CDR3 protein: CASSPPPGKYEQYF

CDR3 length: 12
V gene: TRBV10-2
J gene: TRBJ2-1
D gene: TRBD1
clone size: .
CDR3 DNA: TGCGCCAGCCTGGGACAGGGGAATGAGCAGTTCTTC
CDR3 protein: CASLGQGNEQFF

CDR3 length: 14
V gene: TRBV15
J gene: TRBJ1-3
D gene: .
clone size: .
CDR3 DNA: TGTGCCACCAGCATGGGGGGAACCGGAAACACCATATATTTT
CDR3 protein: CATSMGGTGNTIYF

CDR3 length: 15
V gene: TRBV27
J gene: TRBJ2-3
D gene: TRBD1
clone size: .
CDR3 DNA: TGTGCCAGCAGCAGGGGGACAGGGGGCACAGATACGCAGTATTTT
CDR3 protein: CASSRGTGGTDTQYF

CDR3 length: 18
V gene: TRBV4-3
J gene: TRBJ2-1
D gene: TRBD1
clone size: .
CDR3 DNA: TGCGCCAGCAGCCACGATCTTAGCGGGACAGGGGGGACGCATGAGCAGTTCTTC
CDR3 protein: CASSHDLSGTGGTHEQFF